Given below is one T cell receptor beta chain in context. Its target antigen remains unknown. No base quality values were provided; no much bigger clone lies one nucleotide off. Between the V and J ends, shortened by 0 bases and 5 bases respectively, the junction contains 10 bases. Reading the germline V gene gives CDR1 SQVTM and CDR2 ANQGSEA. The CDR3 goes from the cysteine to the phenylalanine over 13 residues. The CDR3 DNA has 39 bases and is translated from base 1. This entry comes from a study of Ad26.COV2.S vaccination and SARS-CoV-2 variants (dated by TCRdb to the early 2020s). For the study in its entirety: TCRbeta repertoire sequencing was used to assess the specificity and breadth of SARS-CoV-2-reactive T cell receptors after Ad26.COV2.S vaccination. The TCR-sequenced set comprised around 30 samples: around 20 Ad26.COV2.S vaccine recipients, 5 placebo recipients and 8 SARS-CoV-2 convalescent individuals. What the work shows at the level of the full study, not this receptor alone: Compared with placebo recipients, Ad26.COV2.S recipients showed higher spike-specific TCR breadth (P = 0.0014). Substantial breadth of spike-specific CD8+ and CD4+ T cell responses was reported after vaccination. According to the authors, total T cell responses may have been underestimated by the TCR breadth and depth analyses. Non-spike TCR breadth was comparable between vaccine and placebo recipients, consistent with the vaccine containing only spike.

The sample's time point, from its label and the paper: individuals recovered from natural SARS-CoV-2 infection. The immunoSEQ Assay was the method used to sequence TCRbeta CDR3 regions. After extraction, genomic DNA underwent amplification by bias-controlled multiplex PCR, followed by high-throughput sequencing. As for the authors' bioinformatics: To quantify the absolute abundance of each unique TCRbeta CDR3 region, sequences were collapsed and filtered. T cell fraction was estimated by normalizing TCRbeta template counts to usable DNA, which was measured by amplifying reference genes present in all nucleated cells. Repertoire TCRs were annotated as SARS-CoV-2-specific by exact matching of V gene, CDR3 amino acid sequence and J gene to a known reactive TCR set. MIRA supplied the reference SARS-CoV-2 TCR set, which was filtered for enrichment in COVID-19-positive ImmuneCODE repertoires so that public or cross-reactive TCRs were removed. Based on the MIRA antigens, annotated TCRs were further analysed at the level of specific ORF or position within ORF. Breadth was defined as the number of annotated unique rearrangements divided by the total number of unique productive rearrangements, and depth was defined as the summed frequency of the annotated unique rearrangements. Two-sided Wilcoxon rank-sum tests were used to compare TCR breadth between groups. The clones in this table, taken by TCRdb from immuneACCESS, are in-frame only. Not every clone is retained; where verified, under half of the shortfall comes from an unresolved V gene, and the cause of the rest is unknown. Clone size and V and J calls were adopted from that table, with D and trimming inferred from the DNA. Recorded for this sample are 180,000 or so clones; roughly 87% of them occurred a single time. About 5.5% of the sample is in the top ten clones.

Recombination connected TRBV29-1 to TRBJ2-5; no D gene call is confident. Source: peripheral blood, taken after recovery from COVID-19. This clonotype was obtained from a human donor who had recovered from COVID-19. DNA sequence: TGCAGCGTTGAAGATGCGCTTTCGGAGACCCAGTACTTC. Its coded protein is CSVEDALSETQYF.